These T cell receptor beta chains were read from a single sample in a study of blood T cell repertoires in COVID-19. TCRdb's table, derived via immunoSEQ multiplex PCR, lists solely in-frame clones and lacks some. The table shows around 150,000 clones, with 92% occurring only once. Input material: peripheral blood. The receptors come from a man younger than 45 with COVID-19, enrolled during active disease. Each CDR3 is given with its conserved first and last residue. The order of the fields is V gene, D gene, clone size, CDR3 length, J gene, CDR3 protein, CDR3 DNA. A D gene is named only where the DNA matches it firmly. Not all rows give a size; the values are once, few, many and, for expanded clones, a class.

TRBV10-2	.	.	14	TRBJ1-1	CASRGQGMNTEAFF	TGCGCCAGCAGAGGACAAGGCATGAACACTGAAGCTTTCTTT
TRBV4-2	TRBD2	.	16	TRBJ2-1	CASSQGISGWYNEQFF	TGTGCCAGCAGCCAAGGAATTAGCGGGTGGTACAATGAGCAGTTCTTC
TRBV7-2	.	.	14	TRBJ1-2	CASSLPSRGRGYTF	TGTGCCAGCAGCTTGCCTTCCAGGGGAAGGGGCTACACCTTC
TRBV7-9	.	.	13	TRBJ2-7	CASSLVGENEQYF	TGTGCCAGCAGCTTAGTTGGTGAGAACGAGCAGTACTTC
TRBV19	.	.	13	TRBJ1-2	CASSIQGNYGYTF	TGTGCCAGTAGTATACAGGGGAACTATGGCTACACCTTC
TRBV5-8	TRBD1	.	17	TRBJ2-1	CASSPGQGLAFYNEQFF	TGTGCCAGCAGCCCGGGACAGGGTTTGGCTTTCTACAATGAGCAGTTCTTC
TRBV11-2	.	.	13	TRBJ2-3	CASRGGGTDTQYF	TGTGCCAGCAGAGGGGGGGGGACAGATACGCAGTATTTT
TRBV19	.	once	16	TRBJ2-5	CASSIRVAGHQETQYF	TGTGCCAGTAGTATTCGGGTTGCAGGGCACCAAGAGACCCAGTACTTC
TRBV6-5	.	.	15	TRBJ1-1	CASSYSLEGNTEAFF	TGTGCCAGCAGTTATTCATTGGAGGGGAACACTGAAGCTTTCTTT
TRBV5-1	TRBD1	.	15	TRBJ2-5	CASSLGTGASETQYF	TGCGCCAGCAGCTTGGGGACAGGGGCGTCGGAGACCCAGTACTTC
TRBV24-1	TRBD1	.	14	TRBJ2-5	CATSGTGAQETQYF	TGTGCCACCAGTGGGACAGGGGCCCAAGAGACCCAGTACTTC
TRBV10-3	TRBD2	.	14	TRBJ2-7	CAIGTSGLSYEQYF	TGTGCCATAGGGACTAGCGGGTTATCCTACGAGCAGTACTTC
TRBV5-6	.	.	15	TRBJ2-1	CASSILAGYYNEQFF	TGTGCCAGCAGCATACTAGCAGGATACTACAATGAGCAGTTCTTC
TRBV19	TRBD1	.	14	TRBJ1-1	CASSIVQGATEAFF	TGTGCCAGTAGTATAGTCCAGGGGGCGACTGAAGCTTTCTTT
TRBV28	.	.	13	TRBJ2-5	CSSGLDNQETQYF	TGTTCATCGGGCCTGGACAACCAAGAGACCCAGTACTTC
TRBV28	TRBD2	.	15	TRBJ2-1	CASSRGLAHYNEQFF	TGTGCCAGCAGTCGCGGACTAGCGCACTACAATGAGCAGTTCTTC
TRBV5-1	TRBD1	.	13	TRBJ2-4	CASRPGQGSIQYF	TGCGCCAGCAGGCCCGGACAGGGGAGCATTCAGTACTTC
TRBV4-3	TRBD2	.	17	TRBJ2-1	CASSQDPLAGGHNEQFF	TGCGCCAGCAGCCAAGATCCCCTAGCGGGAGGCCACAATGAGCAGTTCTTC
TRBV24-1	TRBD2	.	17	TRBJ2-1	CATSDRRGLAGYNEQFF	TGTGCCACCAGTGACCGTCGCGGACTAGCGGGGTACAATGAGCAGTTCTTC
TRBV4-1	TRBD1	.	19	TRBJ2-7	CASSQVSGQGAPNSYEQYF	TGCGCCAGCAGCCAAGTTTCGGGACAGGGGGCTCCTAACTCCTACGAGCAGTACTTC
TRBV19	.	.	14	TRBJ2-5	CASSIGVGVETQYF	TGTGCCAGTAGTATCGGGGTGGGTGTGGAGACCCAGTACTTC
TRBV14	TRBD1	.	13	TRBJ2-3	CASSTQGASTQYF	TGTGCCAGCAGCACGCAGGGGGCCTCTACGCAGTATTTT